This T cell receptor (beta chain) was sequenced during a study of shared clonotypes between healthy human individuals. Study outcomes and limitations: Rarefaction exposed incomplete sorted-subset sequencing despite large depth.

Generated by immunoSEQ multiplex PCR, the TCRdb table keeps only in-frame clones and is missing some. The table records approximately 350,000 clones, about 96% of them present only once. Note on this clone: Its antigen is still unknown.

Sequenced material: memory CD8+ T cells sorted from blood. Subset denoted: CD45RO+ cells pooled with CCR7-negative TemRA cells. The source of this sequence is a man aged 25-40 years in good health.

CDR3 sequence (DNA): TGTGCCAGCAGTTACGAGGCCGGGTCCTCCTACGAGCAGTACTTC. Translated, it gives CASSYEAGSSYEQYF. V gene TRBV6-5 combines with J gene TRBJ2-7; D is uncertain. The ends were cut back, 2 bases at V and 0 bases at J, with 11 bases in the middle. Germline-derived CDR1 and CDR2 are MNHEY and SVGAGI. The CDR3 is 15 amino acids.